Listed below are T cell receptor beta chains from one sample, sequenced in a study of graft-versus-host responses after intestinal transplantation. Their antigen targets remain unknown. Sequencing used immunoSEQ multiplex PCR; TCRdb keeps in-frame clones, though not all of them. The sample yields under 90,000 clones, around 90% seen once. Source: unstimulated CD4+ T cells sorted from spleen or lymph node cells, taken before transplant. The receptor source for this set is a human donor who was the organ donor for an intestinal transplant. Each CDR3 is given with its conserved first and last residue. D genes are given only for firm matches. Size values are once, few and many counts, or a class for expanded clones, and some rows have none.

TRBJ2-4 | . | TRBV7-8 | . | 18 | CASSFSRNRDFLPNIQYF | TGTGCCAGCAGCTTCTCTCGAAACCGGGATTTCCTCCCAAACATTCAGTACTTC
TRBJ2-1 | TRBD2 | TRBV5-1 | once | 14 | CASSIGGSFNEQFF | TGCGCCAGCAGCATCGGGGGGTCGTTCAATGAGCAGTTCTTC
TRBJ2-4 | . | TRBV20-1 | . | 10 | CSAHKNIQYF | TGCAGTGCCCATAAAAACATTCAGTACTTC
TRBJ2-1 | . | TRBV5-6 | . | 13 | CASSLALYNEQFF | TGTGCCAGCAGCTTGGCCCTGTACAATGAGCAGTTCTTC
TRBJ2-3 | . | TRBV7-6 | . | 16 | CASSLELNGPGDTQYF | TGTGCCAGCAGCTTAGAGTTAAACGGCCCGGGAGATACGCAGTATTTT
TRBJ2-5 | . | TRBV6-1 | . | 15 | CASNMTQGQTETQYF | TGTGCCAGCAATATGACGCAGGGGCAGACGGAGACCCAGTACTTC
TRBJ1-6 | . | TRBV4-1 | . | 16 | CASSHSRQATNSPLHF | TGCGCCAGCAGCCATTCACGACAGGCCACTAATTCACCCCTCCACTTT
TRBJ2-3 | TRBD1 | TRBV27 | once | 20 | CASSSPPGQGLAGATDTQYF | TGTGCCAGCAGTTCACCGCCGGGACAGGGGTTAGCGGGTGCGACAGATACGCAGTATTTT
TRBJ1-2 | . | TRBV5-5 | once | 13 | CASSFGNREGYTF | TGTGCCAGCAGCTTCGGTAACAGGGAGGGCTACACCTTC
TRBJ2-2 | . | TRBV19 | . | 15 | CASSHRWENTGELFF | TGTGCCAGTAGTCACAGGTGGGAGAACACCGGGGAGCTGTTTTTT
TRBJ2-5 | TRBD1 | TRBV19 | . | 15 | CASSEGQGKQETQYF | TGTGCCAGTAGCGAGGGACAGGGGAAACAAGAGACCCAGTACTTC
TRBJ2-4 | . | TRBV27 | . | 15 | CASSSPTGTSNIQYF | TGTGCCAGCAGTTCACCGACAGGCACCAGTAACATTCAGTACTTC
TRBJ2-2 | TRBD2 | TRBV7-3 | . | 16 | CASSWTRVGATGELFF | TGTGCCAGCAGCTGGACTAGAGTGGGTGCGACCGGGGAGCTGTTTTTT
TRBJ2-7 | . | TRBV27 | . | 15 | CASSLSSSQGQEQYF | TGTGCCAGCAGTTTATCGAGTTCTCAGGGTCAAGAGCAGTACTTC
TRBJ2-5 | . | TRBV11-2 | . | 13 | CASSLLIEETQYF | TGTGCCAGCAGCTTACTAATCGAGGAGACCCAGTACTTC
TRBJ1-5 | . | TRBV28 | . | 15 | CASSSSPRVGQPQHF | TGTGCCAGCAGTTCGTCCCCCAGGGTAGGTCAGCCCCAGCATTTT
TRBJ1-1 | TRBD1 | TRBV6-5 | . | 14 | CASSHTGVNTEAFF | TGTGCCAGCAGTCACACAGGGGTGAACACTGAAGCTTTCTTT
TRBJ1-4 | . | TRBV6-1 | . | 15 | CASSENMATNEKLFF | TGTGCCAGCAGTGAAAACATGGCAACTAATGAAAAACTGTTTTTT
TRBJ1-1 | . | TRBV20-1 | . | 10 | CSAMSTEAFF | TGCAGTGCTATGTCAACTGAAGCTTTCTTT
TRBJ2-6 | TRBD2 | TRBV5-7 | . | 17 | CASSLPGGSSGANVLTF | TGTGCCAGCAGCTTGCCGGGAGGCAGCTCTGGGGCCAACGTCCTGACTTTC
TRBJ1-2 | TRBD1 | TRBV25-1 | . | 16 | CASSEYGGTANYGYTF | TGTGCCAGCAGTGAATATGGTGGGACAGCTAACTATGGCTACACCTTC
TRBJ2-5 | TRBD2 | TRBV11-3 | . | 14 | CASSSQRERETQYF | TGTGCCAGCAGCTCCCAGCGGGAGAGGGAGACCCAGTACTTC
TRBJ2-5 | TRBD1 | TRBV7-2 | . | 14 | CASSFAGGSETQYF | TGTGCCAGCAGCTTCGCAGGGGGCTCAGAGACCCAGTACTTC
TRBJ2-1 | . | TRBV7-3 | . | 14 | CASSLKLADDEQFF | TGTGCCAGCAGCTTAAAACTAGCCGACGATGAGCAGTTCTTC
TRBJ2-3 | TRBD1 | TRBV4-1 | . | 13 | CASSHPTGLAQYF | TGCGCCAGCAGCCACCCGACAGGGCTTGCGCAGTATTTT
TRBJ1-1 | . | TRBV5-8 | . | 15 | CASSLDGSYADEAFF | TGTGCCAGCAGCTTGGACGGGTCATACGCGGATGAAGCTTTCTTT
TRBJ2-5 | . | TRBV5-6 | . | 15 | CASSFGVSGEETQYF | TGTGCCAGCAGCTTCGGGGTTAGCGGAGAAGAGACCCAGTACTTC
TRBJ1-2 | . | TRBV5-5 | . | 15 | CASSLRGERSYGYTF | TGTGCCAGCAGCTTGCGTGGGGAGAGGAGCTATGGCTACACCTTC
TRBJ1-3 | . | TRBV5-1 | . | 15 | CASSPRQGGGNTIYF | TGCGCCAGCAGCCCGAGGCAGGGAGGTGGAAACACCATATATTTT
TRBJ1-2 | . | TRBV5-1 | . | 14 | CASSPPQGRYGYTF | TGCGCCAGCAGCCCCCCCCAAGGGAGATATGGCTACACCTTC
TRBJ2-7 | TRBD1 | TRBV6-5 | once | 14 | CASFGQGVSYEQYF | TGTGCCAGCTTCGGGCAGGGGGTATCCTACGAGCAGTACTTC
TRBJ1-2 | . | TRBV11-2 | . | 13 | CASSPERFYGYTF | TGTGCCAGCAGCCCCGAGAGATTCTATGGCTACACCTTC
TRBJ1-4 | . | TRBV6-1 | few | 13 | CASRSQGTEKLFF | TGTGCCAGCAGATCACAGGGAACTGAAAAACTGTTTTTT
TRBJ2-1 | . | TRBV7-9 | . | 18 | CASSPGTGGAGLYNEQFF | TGTGCCAGCAGCCCTGGGACAGGCGGAGCGGGGTTGTACAATGAGCAGTTCTTC
TRBJ2-1 | . | TRBV11-3 | . | 15 | CASSLGRGVYNEQFF | TGTGCCAGCAGCTTAGGCAGGGGCGTCTACAATGAGCAGTTCTTC
TRBJ2-7 | . | TRBV28 | . | 16 | CASSSHLAGGRWEQYF | TGTGCCAGCAGTTCCCATCTGGCGGGTGGGCGCTGGGAGCAGTACTTC
TRBJ2-6 | . | TRBV5-1 | . | 15 | CASSSQLSGANVLTF | TGCGCCAGCAGCTCACAGCTCTCTGGGGCCAACGTCCTGACTTTC
TRBJ1-1 | TRBD1 | TRBV18 | . | 16 | CASSPVGTGWGTEAFF | TGTGCCAGCTCACCGGTAGGGACAGGGTGGGGGACTGAAGCTTTCTTT
TRBJ1-1 | . | TRBV10-2 | . | 17 | CASSERWATTGNTEAFF | TGCGCCAGCAGTGAAAGGTGGGCCACAACAGGGAACACTGAAGCTTTCTTT
TRBJ2-1 | TRBD2 | TRBV5-1 | . | 16 | CASSASAGASYNEQFF | TGCGCCAGCAGCGCTTCAGCGGGAGCCTCCTACAATGAGCAGTTCTTC
TRBJ1-1 | . | TRBV7-3 | . | 16 | CASSLMGGRGNTEAFF | TGTGCCAGCAGCTTAATGGGGGGGCGCGGGAACACTGAAGCTTTCTTT